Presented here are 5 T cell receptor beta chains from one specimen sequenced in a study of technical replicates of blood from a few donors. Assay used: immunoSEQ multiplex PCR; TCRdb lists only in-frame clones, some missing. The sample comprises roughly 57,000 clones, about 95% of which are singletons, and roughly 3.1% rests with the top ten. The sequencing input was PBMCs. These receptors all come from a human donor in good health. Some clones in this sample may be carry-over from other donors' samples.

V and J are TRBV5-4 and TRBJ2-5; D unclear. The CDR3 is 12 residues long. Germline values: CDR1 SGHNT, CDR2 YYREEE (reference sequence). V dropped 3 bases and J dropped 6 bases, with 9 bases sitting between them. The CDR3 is CASSSDSKTQYF. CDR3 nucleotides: TGTGCCAGCAGCTCAGACTCCAAGACCCAGTACTTC.

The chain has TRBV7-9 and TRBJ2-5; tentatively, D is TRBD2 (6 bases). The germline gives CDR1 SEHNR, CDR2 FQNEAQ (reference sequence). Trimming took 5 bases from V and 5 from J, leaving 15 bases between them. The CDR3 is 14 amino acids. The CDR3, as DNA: TGTGCCAGCAGCAATCACGGTGGAGGGGAGACCCAGTACTTC. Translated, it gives CASSNHGGGETQYF.

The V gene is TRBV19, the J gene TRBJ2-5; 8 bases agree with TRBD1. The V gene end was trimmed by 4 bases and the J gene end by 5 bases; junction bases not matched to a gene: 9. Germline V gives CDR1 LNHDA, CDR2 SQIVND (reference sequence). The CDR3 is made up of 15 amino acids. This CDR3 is CASSRGRGQGETQYF. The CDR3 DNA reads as TGTGCCAGTAGTAGGGGCAGGGGGCAAGGGGAGACCCAGTACTTC.

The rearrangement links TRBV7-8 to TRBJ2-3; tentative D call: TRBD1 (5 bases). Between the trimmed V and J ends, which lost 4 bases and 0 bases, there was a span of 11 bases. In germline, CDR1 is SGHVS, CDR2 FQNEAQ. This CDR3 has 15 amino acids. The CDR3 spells CASSSWTTSTDTQYF. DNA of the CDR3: TGTGCCAGCAGCTCCTGGACAACCAGCACAGATACGCAGTATTTT.

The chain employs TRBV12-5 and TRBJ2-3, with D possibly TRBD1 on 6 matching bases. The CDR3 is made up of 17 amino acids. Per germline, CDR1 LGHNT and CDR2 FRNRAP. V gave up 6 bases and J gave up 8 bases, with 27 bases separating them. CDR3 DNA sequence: TGTGCTAGTGGGGGGGCCGGTCAGTACGTGGGTGAGAGTACGCAGTATTTT. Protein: CASGGAGQYVGESTQYF.